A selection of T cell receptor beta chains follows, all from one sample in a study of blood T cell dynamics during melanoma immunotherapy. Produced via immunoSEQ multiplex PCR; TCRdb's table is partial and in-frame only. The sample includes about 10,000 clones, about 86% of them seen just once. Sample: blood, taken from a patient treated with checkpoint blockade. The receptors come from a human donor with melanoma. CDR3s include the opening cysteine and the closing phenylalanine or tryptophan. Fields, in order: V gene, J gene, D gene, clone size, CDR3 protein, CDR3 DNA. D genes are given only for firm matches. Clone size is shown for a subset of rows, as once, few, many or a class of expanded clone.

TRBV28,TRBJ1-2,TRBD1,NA,CASRDRGQSVYGYTF,TGTGCCAGTCGGGACAGGGGGCAGTCGGTCTATGGCTACACCTTC
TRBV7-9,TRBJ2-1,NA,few,CASSLANNEQFF,TGTGCCAGCAGCTTAGCGAACAATGAGCAGTTCTTC
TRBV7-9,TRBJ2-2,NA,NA,CASSLVGPGELFF,TGTGCCAGCAGCTTAGTTGGCCCCGGGGAGCTGTTTTTT
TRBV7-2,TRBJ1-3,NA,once,CASSLGVGNTIYF,TGTGCCAGCAGCTTAGGCGTCGGAAACACCATATATTTT
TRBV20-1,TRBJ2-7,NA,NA,CSANSRGEQYF,TGCAGTGCTAACTCCAGGGGCGAGCAGTACTTC
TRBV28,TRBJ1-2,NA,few,CASRLTGNYGYTF,TGTGCCAGCAGGCTTACAGGGAACTATGGCTACACCTTC
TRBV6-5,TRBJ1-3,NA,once,CASSYSARSGNTIYF,TGTGCCAGCAGTTACTCAGCCAGATCTGGAAACACCATATATTTT
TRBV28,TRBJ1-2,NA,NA,CATQPGYGYTF,TGTGCTACGCAACCGGGCTATGGCTACACCTTC
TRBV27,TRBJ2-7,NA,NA,CASSPWGFAYEQYF,TGTGCCAGCAGTCCCTGGGGCTTCGCCTACGAGCAGTACTTC
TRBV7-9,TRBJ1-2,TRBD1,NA,CASSSTGGAVYGYTF,TGTGCCAGCAGCTCAACAGGGGGCGCGGTCTATGGCTACACCTTC
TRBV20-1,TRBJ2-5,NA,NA,CSAGGQETQYF,TGCAGTGCTGGGGGCCAAGAGACCCAGTACTTC
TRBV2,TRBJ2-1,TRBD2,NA,CASSQTSARQFF,TGTGCCAGCAGTCAAACTAGCGCCCGACAGTTCTTC
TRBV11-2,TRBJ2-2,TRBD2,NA,CASSLEGLAGGTGELFF,TGTGCCAGCAGCTTAGAGGGACTAGCGGGGGGGACCGGGGAGCTGTTTTTT
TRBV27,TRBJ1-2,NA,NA,CASSPWAGDEDYTF,TGTGCCAGCAGCCCATGGGCCGGGGATGAGGACTACACCTTC
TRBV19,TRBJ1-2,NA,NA,CASSVSPLIFPRDGYTF,TGTGCCAGTAGTGTTAGCCCCCTGATTTTCCCCAGGGACGGCTACACCTTC
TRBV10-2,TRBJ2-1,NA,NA,CASSEDPSYNEQFF,TGCGCCAGCAGTGAGGACCCCTCCTACAATGAGCAGTTCTTC
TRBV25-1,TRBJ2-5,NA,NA,CASSEFGTGATQYF,TGTGCCAGCAGTGAATTTGGGACCGGTGCGACCCAGTACTTC
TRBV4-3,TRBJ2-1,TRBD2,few,CASSPTLAGSYNEQFF,TGCGCCAGCAGCCCCACTCTAGCGGGGTCTTACAATGAGCAGTTCTTC
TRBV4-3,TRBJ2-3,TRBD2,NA,CASSQEWTSGGGDTQYF,TGCGCCAGCAGCCAAGAGTGGACTAGCGGGGGGGGAGATACGCAGTATTTT
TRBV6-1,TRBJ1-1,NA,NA,CASSEDRSTEAFF,TGTGCCAGCAGTGAAGACAGGAGCACTGAAGCTTTCTTT
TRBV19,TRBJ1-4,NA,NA,CASSPGRRNEKLFF,TGTGCCAGTAGTCCGGGACGCCGGAATGAAAAACTGTTTTTT
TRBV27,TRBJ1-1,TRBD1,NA,CASRQGMRTEAFF,TGTGCCAGTAGACAGGGAATGAGGACTGAAGCTTTCTTT
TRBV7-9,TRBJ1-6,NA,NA,CASSLAFGYNSPLHF,TGTGCCAGCAGCTTAGCTTTTGGGTATAATTCACCCCTCCACTTT
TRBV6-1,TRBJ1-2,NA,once,CASSDGVARYGYTF,TGTGCCAGCAGTGACGGAGTTGCGAGGTATGGCTACACCTTC
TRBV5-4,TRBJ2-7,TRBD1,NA,CASRTDRVSYEQYF,TGTGCCAGCAGGACTGACAGGGTCTCCTACGAGCAGTACTTC
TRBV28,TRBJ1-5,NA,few,CASSLFLGVSNQPQHF,TGTGCCAGCAGTTTATTTTTGGGTGTAAGCAATCAGCCCCAGCATTTT
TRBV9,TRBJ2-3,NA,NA,CASSVALSPDADTQYF,TGTGCCAGCAGCGTAGCCTTGTCTCCTGACGCCGATACGCAGTATTTT
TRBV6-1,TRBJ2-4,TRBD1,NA,CASSVTGGRLAKNIQYF,TGTGCCAGCAGTGTGACAGGGGGTAGACTAGCCAAAAACATTCAGTACTTC
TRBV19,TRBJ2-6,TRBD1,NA,CASSRPTGSISGANVLTF,TGTGCCAGTAGTAGACCGACAGGGTCAATCTCTGGGGCCAACGTCCTGACTTTC
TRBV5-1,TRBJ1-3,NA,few,CASRPDSGNTIYF,TGCGCCAGCCGACCAGACTCTGGAAACACCATATATTTT
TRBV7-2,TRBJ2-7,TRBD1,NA,CASSQMQGAGYEQYF,TGTGCCAGCAGCCAAATGCAGGGGGCCGGCTACGAGCAGTACTTC
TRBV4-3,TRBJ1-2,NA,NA,CASSQDQGIRYTF,TGCGCCAGCAGCCAAGATCAGGGGATTCGCTACACCTTC
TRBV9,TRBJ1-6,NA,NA,CASSVRGTYNSPLHF,TGTGCCAGCAGCGTACGGGGCACCTATAATTCACCCCTCCACTTT
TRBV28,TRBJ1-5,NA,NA,CASTQGFWNQPQHF,TGTGCCAGCACCCAGGGTTTTTGGAATCAGCCCCAGCATTTT
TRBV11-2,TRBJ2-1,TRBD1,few,CASSPGQGLYNEQFF,TGTGCCAGCAGCCCGGGACAGGGACTCTACAATGAGCAGTTCTTC
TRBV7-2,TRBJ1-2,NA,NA,CASSPTLGWWGGYTF,TGTGCCAGCAGCCCCACCCTGGGGTGGTGGGGAGGCTACACCTTC
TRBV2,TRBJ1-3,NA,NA,CASSAETAGSGNTIYF,TGTGCCAGCAGCGCCGAGACAGCGGGATCTGGAAACACCATATATTTT
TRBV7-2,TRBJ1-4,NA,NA,CASSLSGGRIGEKLFF,TGTGCCAGCAGCTTATCGGGGGGAAGGATAGGAGAAAAACTGTTTTTT
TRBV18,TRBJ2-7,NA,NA,CASSPHPTEAYEQYF,TGTGCCAGCTCACCCCACCCGACCGAAGCCTACGAGCAGTACTTC
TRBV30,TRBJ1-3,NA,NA,CAQLPSSGNTIYF,TGTGCCCAGCTTCCGAGCTCTGGAAACACCATATATTTT
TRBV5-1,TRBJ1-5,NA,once,CASSPNPTVNSNQPQHF,TGCGCCAGCAGCCCGAACCCGACAGTTAACAGCAATCAGCCCCAGCATTTT
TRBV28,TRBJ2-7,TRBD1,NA,CASSEFGTGRYEQYF,TGTGCCAGCAGTGAATTCGGGACAGGACGATACGAGCAGTACTTC
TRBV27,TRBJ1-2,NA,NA,CASSPSEAGYSLPYGYTF,TGTGCCAGCAGCCCGTCGGAGGCAGGGTATTCCCTCCCCTATGGCTACACCTTC
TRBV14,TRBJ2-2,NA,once,CASSRSGGSNTGELFF,TGTGCCAGCAGCCGGTCTGGAGGATCGAACACCGGGGAGCTGTTTTTT
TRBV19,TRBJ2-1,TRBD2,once,CASSAGTINEQFF,TGTGCCAGTAGTGCTGGGACTATCAATGAGCAGTTCTTC
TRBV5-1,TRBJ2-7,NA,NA,CASSLVQGYEQYF,TGCGCCAGCAGCTTGGTACAGGGCTACGAGCAGTACTTC
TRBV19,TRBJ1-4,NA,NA,CATQPAGGSNEKLFF,TGTGCCACACAGCCGGCGGGGGGCTCTAATGAAAAACTGTTTTTT
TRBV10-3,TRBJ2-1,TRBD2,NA,CAISRYSGTSGSNEQFF,TGTGCCATCAGTAGATACTCCGGGACTAGCGGGAGCAATGAGCAGTTCTTC
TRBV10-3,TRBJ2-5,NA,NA,CATAGYWDSQETQYF,TGTGCCACCGCGGGGTACTGGGACAGCCAAGAGACCCAGTACTTC
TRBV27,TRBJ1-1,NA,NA,CASSLFRESTEAFF,TGTGCCAGCAGTTTATTTCGGGAGAGCACTGAAGCTTTCTTT
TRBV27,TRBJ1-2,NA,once,CASSPGFGRGYTF,TGTGCCAGCAGTCCAGGGTTCGGCCGGGGCTACACCTTC
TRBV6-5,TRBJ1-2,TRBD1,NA,CASSRYSGGYGYTF,TGTGCCAGCAGTCGTTATTCAGGGGGATATGGCTACACCTTC
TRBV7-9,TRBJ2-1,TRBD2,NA,CASSPLGSGTYNEQFF,TGTGCCAGCAGCCCTCTTGGTAGCGGGACCTACAATGAGCAGTTCTTC
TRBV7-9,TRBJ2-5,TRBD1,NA,CASSSTGTGVQETQYF,TGTGCCAGCAGCTCCACCGGGACAGGGGTTCAAGAGACCCAGTACTTC
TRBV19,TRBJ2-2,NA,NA,CASSIGAETNTGELFF,TGTGCCAGTAGTATAGGCGCGGAAACGAACACCGGGGAGCTGTTTTTT